Listed below are T cell receptor beta chains from one sample, sequenced in a study of blood T cell repertoires in COVID-19. Generated by immunoSEQ multiplex PCR, the TCRdb table keeps only in-frame clones and is missing some. The table lists 310,000 or so clones, approximately 88% of them singletons, with around 8.9% in the top ten. Sequenced input: PBMCs or T cells enriched from blood (not recorded which). The receptors were sampled from a woman between 18 and 29 years old who had recovered from COVID-19. Both conserved end residues are part of each CDR3. A D gene is named only where the DNA matches it firmly. A row's size may be missing; if present it is once, few, many or a size class.

j_gene,abundance,v_gene,d_gene,CDR3nt,CDR3aa
TRBJ2-7,-,TRBV7-2,-,TGTGCCAGCAGCTTTGGGCTGCGCTACGAGCAGTACTTC,CASSFGLRYEQYF
TRBJ2-7,-,TRBV10-1,-,TGCGCCAGCAAAAGGGACAAAGGCTCTTTAGAGCAGTACTTC,CASKRDKGSLEQYF
TRBJ2-2,-,TRBV6-2/TRBV6-3,-,TGTGCCAGCAGTCCCCGGGGTAGCGGACACACCGGGGAGCTGTTTTTT,CASSPRGSGHTGELFF
TRBJ2-1,-,TRBV9,-,TGTGCCAGCAGCGTACAGGGGTACTCCTACAATGAGCAGTTCTTC,CASSVQGYSYNEQFF
TRBJ2-2,once,TRBV9,TRBD1,TGTGCCAGCAGCGTCAGACAGGGTCGGGACACCGGGGAGCTGTTTTTT,CASSVRQGRDTGELFF
TRBJ1-1,-,TRBV7-9,-,TGTGCCAGCAGCTTAGCCTACGGGGGAGAAGCTTTCTTT,CASSLAYGGEAFF
TRBJ2-3,-,TRBV9,TRBD2,TGTGCCAGCGGGACTAGCGGGCACAGCACAGATACGCAGTATTTT,CASGTSGHSTDTQYF
TRBJ2-2,-,TRBV29-1,-,TGCAGCGTTGAAACGGGACACCGCACCTCGAACACCGGGGAGCTGTTTTTT,CSVETGHRTSNTGELFF
TRBJ2-7,-,TRBV5-1,-,TGCGCCAGCAGCCTACTTCTAGGAAGTGACAGCAGCTCCTACGAGCAGTACTTC,CASSLLLGSDSSSYEQYF
TRBJ1-3,-,TRBV4-3,TRBD1,TGCGCCAGCAGCCAAGATGGCGGGACAGGGAGTACCGGAAACACCATATATTTT,CASSQDGGTGSTGNTIYF
TRBJ1-2,-,TRBV30,-,TGTGCCTGGAGAGACAGTCCTGACTATGGCTACACCTTC,CAWRDSPDYGYTF
TRBJ1-2,-,TRBV12-3/TRBV12-4,-,TGTGCCAGCAGTTTGAGTCCCTATGGCTACACCTTC,CASSLSPYGYTF
TRBJ2-2,-,TRBV10-3,TRBD1,TGTGCCATCAGCTCGGGACAGGGAAGGACCGGGGAGCTGTTTTTT,CAISSGQGRTGELFF
TRBJ2-3,-,TRBV2,TRBD1,TGTGCCAGCAGTAAACGGACAGGGAATTTACAAGATACGCAGTATTTT,CASSKRTGNLQDTQYF
TRBJ1-1,few,TRBV30,-,TGTGCCTGGAGTGTACGTCACACCTGGAACACTGAAGCTTTCTTT,CAWSVRHTWNTEAFF
TRBJ1-2,-,TRBV27,-,TGTGCCAGCAGTTTAGGTCCAGGATTTAACTATGGCTACACCTTC,CASSLGPGFNYGYTF
TRBJ1-1,-,TRBV25-1,-,TGTGCCAGCAGTGAATGGGGTCGGGAGGCTTTCTTT,CASSEWGREAFF
TRBJ2-1,-,TRBV4-2,-,TGTGCCAGCAGCCAAGAGTCTAGTCTTGGCCACAATGAGCAGTTCTTC,CASSQESSLGHNEQFF
TRBJ2-1,few,TRBV11-2,-,TGTGCCAGCAGCTTAGAGGTCAGGTCCTACAATGAGCAGTTCTTC,CASSLEVRSYNEQFF
TRBJ1-5,-,TRBV5-1,TRBD1,TGCGCCAGCAGACCCGGAACAGGGGCCAATCAGCCCCAGCATTTT,CASRPGTGANQPQHF
TRBJ2-3,-,TRBV3-1/TRBV3-2,-,TGTGCCAGCAGCCAAAACCACTACACAGATACGCAGTATTTT,CASSQNHYTDTQYF
TRBJ2-7,-,TRBV7-8,-,TGTGCCAGCAGCTTAGGGGAGATCTCCTACGAGCAGTACTTC,CASSLGEISYEQYF
TRBJ2-5,-,TRBV3-1/TRBV3-2,TRBD1,TGTGCCAGCAGCCAGGGGACAGGATGGAAAGAGACCCAGTACTTC,CASSQGTGWKETQYF
TRBJ1-5,-,TRBV10-2,-,TGCGCCAGCAGTGCAGGTCTATCCCTTGGCAATCAGCCCCAGCATTTT,CASSAGLSLGNQPQHF